This T cell receptor (beta chain) was recovered during a study of CD8 T cells in ankylosing spondylitis. This clonotype was detected ten times or more. TCRdb re-derived calls from the 5' RACE reads in MiXCR, one entry per CDR3 protein. The sample holds just over 300,000 distinct CDR3 sequences, about 20% seen once. The germline V gene has CDR1 SNHLY and CDR2 FYNNEI. V was shortened by 7 bases and J by 4 bases, with 14 bases between the two germline ends. This CDR3 region has 13 residues. Input material: blood, either unsorted or a sorted T cell fraction (not recorded which). The chain is built from TRBV2 and TRBJ2-7; D gene uncertain. The sequence was collected from a female donor with ankylosing spondylitis or in good health (not recorded which). The CDR3 nucleotides read TGTGCCAGCAAGTCCAGGTTTTATTACGAGCAGTACTTC. It specifies CASKSRFYYEQYF.